The clone carrying this TCR beta chain was counted only a few times. Germline assignment: CDR1 MNHNS and CDR2 SASEGT. V lost 6 bases, J lost 3 bases, and 5 bases stayed unmatched. The CDR3 length is 14 residues. This sample was included in a study of identical twins. Carrying unique molecular identifiers, the cDNA also gained a universal primer site through template switching. TCRdb reprocessed the 5' RACE reads with MiXCR, giving one entry per CDR3 protein. Seen here are about 790,000 distinct CDR3 sequences, over 15% observed once, and the top ten hold roughly 13%. These data also formed part of another study, on T cells expressing NK-cell markers.

The clonotype comes from a young woman in good health. The chain recombines TRBV6-1 with TRBJ2-7; TRBD2 matches at 10 bases. The sample was PBMCs. The CDR3 loop reads CASRGLARFYEQYF. Written as DNA, the CDR3 is TGTGCCAGCAGGGGACTAGCGAGATTCTACGAGCAGTACTTC.